The present T cell receptor (beta chain) was sequenced within a study of CD8 T cells in Susac syndrome. Study background: Intravenous immunoglobulin alone or corticosteroids were being given to patients with Susac syndrome at blood draw, unless they were therapy-naive.

TCR beta from blood CD8+ and CD4+ T cells was sequenced. The CD8+ and CD4+ T cells were isolated magnetically using a negative isolation approach, whereas the TEMRA cells were enriched by FACS. This clonotype was detected only once. Its antigen is undetermined. Reverse transcription of roughly 0.45 to 1 ug RNA was carried out with random hexamers. TCRdb processed the immunoSEQ multiplex PCR reads anew with MiXCR; each CDR3 protein has one entry. The sample carries under 200,000 distinct CDR3 sequences, about 95% recorded once. Germline values: CDR1 MNHNS, CDR2 SASEGT. Deletions cut 7 bases from V and 7 bases from J, with 7 bases between. This CDR3 contains 11 residues. Study-wide results and caveats: Clonal expansion was present among Susac CD8+ cells. This expansion reached its peak in TEMRA cells and in active patients.

The sample taken for sequencing was CD8+ T cells from PBMCs. This chain links TRBV6-1 with TRBJ2-2; D unresolved. This receptor was taken from a human donor with Susac syndrome. CDR3: CASIPHGELFF. CDR3 nucleotide sequence: TGTGCCAGCATACCCCACGGGGAGCTGTTTTTT.